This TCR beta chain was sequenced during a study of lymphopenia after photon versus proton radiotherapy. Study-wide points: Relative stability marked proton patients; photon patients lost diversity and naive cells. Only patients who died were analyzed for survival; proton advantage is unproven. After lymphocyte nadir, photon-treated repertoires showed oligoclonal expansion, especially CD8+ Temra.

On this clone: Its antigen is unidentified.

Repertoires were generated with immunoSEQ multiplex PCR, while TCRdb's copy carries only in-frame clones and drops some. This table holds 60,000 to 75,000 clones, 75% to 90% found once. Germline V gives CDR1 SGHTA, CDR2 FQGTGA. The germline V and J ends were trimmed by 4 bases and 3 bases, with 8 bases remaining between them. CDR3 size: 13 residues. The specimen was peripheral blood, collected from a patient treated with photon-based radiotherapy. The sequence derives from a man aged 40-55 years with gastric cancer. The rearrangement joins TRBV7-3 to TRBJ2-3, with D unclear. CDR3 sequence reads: CASSSGRTDTQYF. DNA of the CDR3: TGTGCCAGCAGCTCCGGACGAACAGATACGCAGTATTTT.